A selection of T cell receptor beta chains follows, all from one sample in a study of T-cell memory formation after mild COVID-19. MiXCR, applied by TCRdb to the 5' RACE reads, yields one record per CDR3 protein. The data hold approximately 490,000 distinct CDR3 sequences, with around 21% observed a single time. The specimen sequenced was PBMCs or a T cell subset sorted from them (not recorded which). All receptors come from an adult woman who had mild COVID-19 (a few samples of this study predate the infection). Cell type and time point are not known. The CDR3 runs from the conserved cysteine through the conserved F or W. Each record gives: V gene, D gene, clone size, J gene, CDR3 protein, CDR3 DNA. The D gene is left open where the match is weak. Expanded clones are given a class, and other clones once, few, many or no size at all.

TRBV29-1	-	-	TRBJ2-1	CSVEDRGDGDNEQFF	TGCAGCGTTGAAGATCGAGGGGATGGGGACAATGAGCAGTTCTTC
TRBV2	TRBD2	few	TRBJ2-3	CAGEERELTDTQYF	TGTGCCGGGGAGGAGCGGGAGCTCACAGATACGCAGTATTTT
TRBV10-3	TRBD2	few	TRBJ2-3	CATGTRVADTQYF	TGTGCCACCGGGACTAGGGTGGCAGATACGCAGTATTTT
TRBV3-1	-	-	TRBJ2-7	CASSPVGLREQYF	TGTGCCAGCAGCCCGGTAGGACTTCGCGAGCAGTACTTC
TRBV2	TRBD1	-	TRBJ1-5	CASSEARARGTQPQHF	TGTGCCAGCAGTGAAGCCAGGGCCAGGGGGACTCAGCCCCAGCATTTT
TRBV5-1	TRBD2	few	TRBJ2-2	CASSPPLMGGAGELFF	TGCGCCAGCAGCCCTCCGTTAATGGGGGGGGCCGGGGAGCTGTTTTTT
TRBV27	-	few	TRBJ2-7	CASGQYRGYEQYF	TGTGCCAGTGGGCAGTATCGGGGCTACGAGCAGTACTTC
TRBV7-8	-	-	TRBJ1-3	CASSSTGFNGNTIYF	TGTGCCAGCAGCTCCACAGGTTTCAATGGAAACACCATATATTTT
TRBV6-2/TRBV6-3	TRBD2	few	TRBJ2-7	CASSYQTSGSYEQYF	TGTGCCAGCAGTTACCAGACTAGCGGCTCCTACGAGCAGTACTTC
TRBV7-2	-	-	TRBJ2-1	CASSLAHRGEQFF	TGTGCCAGCAGCTTAGCCCATCGGGGTGAGCAGTTCTTC
TRBV12-3/TRBV12-4	-	few	TRBJ2-3	CASNSPGPTDTQYF	TGTGCCAGCAATTCTCCGGGGCCCACAGATACGCAGTATTTT
TRBV5-1	-	few	TRBJ2-2	CASSLMGGTNTGELFF	TGCGCCAGCAGCTTGATGGGGGGAACGAACACCGGGGAGCTGTTTTTT
TRBV4-3	-	many	TRBJ2-5	CASSQDTGAIKTQYF	TGCGCCAGCAGCCAAGATACGGGAGCGATAAAGACCCAGTACTTC
TRBV7-9	TRBD2	few	TRBJ2-3	CASSSSGGGPDTQYF	TGTGCCAGCAGCTCAAGCGGGGGAGGACCAGATACGCAGTATTTT
TRBV7-6	-	-	TRBJ2-5	CASSFPRGSDLYQETQYF	TGTGCCAGCAGCTTTCCCCGGGGGTCGGACTTATACCAAGAGACCCAGTACTTC
TRBV5-6	-	-	TRBJ1-3	CASSLDLGANGNTIYF	TGTGCCAGCAGCTTGGACTTAGGGGCTAACGGAAACACCATATATTTT
TRBV4-1	TRBD1	once	TRBJ1-2	CASSPSPGQDYGYTF	TGCGCCAGCAGCCCAAGTCCGGGACAGGACTATGGCTACACCTTC
TRBV29-1	-	-	TRBJ2-1	CSVTIRGASYNEQFF	TGCAGCGTTACCATACGGGGGGCATCCTACAATGAGCAGTTCTTC
TRBV20-1	-	-	TRBJ2-3	CSARPGASTDTQYF	TGCAGTGCCAGACCGGGTGCTAGCACAGATACGCAGTATTTT
TRBV29-1	-	many	TRBJ2-7	CSVDRDYEQYF	TGCAGCGTTGACAGGGACTACGAGCAGTACTTC
TRBV20-1	-	-	TRBJ2-1	CSAREWDFVYNEQFF	TGCAGTGCTAGAGAATGGGACTTCGTCTACAATGAGCAGTTCTTC
TRBV5-5	TRBD1	many	TRBJ2-3	CASSWGQGGTDTQYF	TGTGCCAGCAGCTGGGGACAGGGCGGCACAGATACGCAGTATTTT
TRBV6-1	TRBD2	many	TRBJ2-3	CATSPLLAGGPSDTQYF	TGTGCCACCTCCCCTCTGCTAGCGGGGGGGCCTTCAGATACGCAGTATTTT
TRBV27	-	-	TRBJ1-5	CASCPGGHGQPQHF	TGTGCCAGCTGCCCCGGGGGGCATGGTCAGCCCCAGCATTTT
TRBV7-2	-	-	TRBJ1-6	CASPTTDSLGSPLHF	TGTGCCAGCCCTACGACGGACAGTCTAGGGTCACCCCTCCACTTT
TRBV5-1	-	few	TRBJ1-3	CASSLGGTSGNTIYF	TGCGCCAGCAGCTTGGGAGGGACGTCTGGAAACACCATATATTTT
TRBV24-1	-	-	TRBJ1-2	CATSAPGQDYGYTF	TGTGCCACCAGTGCCCCGGGACAAGACTATGGCTACACCTTC
TRBV20-1	-	-	TRBJ2-2	CSALTGTGELFF	TGCAGTGCTCTGACGGGGACCGGGGAGCTGTTTTTT